This TCR beta chain was obtained from a study of T cells after yellow fever vaccination. Study-wide findings and caveats: Subsequent to the booster, the majority of primary-vaccination clones reappeared (roughly 97% CD4, about 90% CD8). Bulk-population clonotypes that are abundant could appear as contaminants in FACS-sorted repertoires.

As for this clonotype: Its antigen is not identified.

The 5'RACE template-switching step produced TCR cDNA and added a universal primer site and UMIs. One entry per CDR3 protein results from TCRdb running MiXCR on the 5' RACE reads. Among about 130,000 distinct CDR3 sequences listed, approximately 8.4% were seen once. The TCR was taken from a man between 18 and 35 years old who received the YFV17D yellow fever vaccine. The sample here was CD8+ T cells sorted from PBMCs, taken on the day of the yellow fever booster vaccination.

CDR3 sequence: CASSFPGQGLSSYEQYF. CDR3 nucleotide sequence: TGTGCCAGCAGTTTCCCCGGACAGGGACTATCCTCCTACGAGCAGTACTTC. The chain recombines TRBV6-2 or TRBV6-3 with TRBJ2-7, with a weak D call TRBD1 (8 bases). Trimming removed 4 bases at V and 0 bases at J, with 19 bases between. Germline CDR1 MNHEY, CDR2 SVGEGT. This CDR3 has 17 amino acids.